The 7 T cell receptor beta chains below were found in one sample sequenced in a study of T cell responses to AZD1222 COVID-19 vaccine. Produced via immunoSEQ multiplex PCR; TCRdb's table is partial and in-frame only. The sample carries around 84,000 clones, more than 75% recorded once. The specimen comprised peripheral blood, sampled on day 0 of AZD1222 vaccination. The source is an adult in good health.

This chain joins TRBV9 and TRBJ2-1, with D possibly being TRBD1 (6 bases). The CDR3 contains 16 residues. Per germline, CDR1 SGDLS and CDR2 YYNGEE. The V gene lost 0 bases and the J gene lost 8 bases, with 18 bases spanning the gap. The CDR3 region has the DNA TGTGCCAGCAGCGTAGTTCGTGGGGGCGTTATAGATGAGCAGTTCTTC. This gives the protein CASSVVRGGVIDEQFF.

This chain connects TRBV10-2 to TRBJ1-5, with a tentative D call TRBD1 (6 bases). The V and J ends lost 10 bases and 5 bases respectively, with 15 bases between them. CDR3 length: 13 residues. Per germline, CDR1 WSHSY and CDR2 SAAADI. For the CDR3, the DNA is TGCGCCACCAACAGGGAAAAAGATCAGCCCCAGCATTTT. Translating gives CATNREKDQPQHF.

The chain is built from TRBV24-1 and TRBJ1-4; 9 bases align to TRBD1. Germline trimming cut 7 bases from V and 4 bases from J; bases unmatched to any gene: 6. The CDR3 consists of 15 residues. Germline-derived CDR1 and CDR2 are KGHDR and SFDVKD. Here the CDR3 DNA reads TGTGCCACCAGGCCCGGGACAGGGCTTAATGAAAAACTGTTTTTT. Translated, it gives CATRPGTGLNEKLFF.

The genes are TRBV7-9 and TRBJ2-3; D gene ambiguous. V was clipped by 6 bases and J by 5 bases, with 15 bases between them. The CDR3 runs 14 residues. Germline V gene data show CDR1 as SEHNR and CDR2 as FQNEAQ (reference sequence). The CDR3 spells CASSPLGPVDTQYF. DNA for the CDR3: TGTGCCAGCAGTCCTCTGGGCCCTGTAGATACGCAGTATTTT.

CDR3 bases: TGTGCCAGCAGCTACGCCGGGACTAGCAACTACGAGCAGTACTTC. This codes for CASSYAGTSNYEQYF. This chain links TRBV7-6 with TRBJ2-7; 9 nucleotides match TRBD2. The V gene's germline CDR1 is SGHVS and CDR2 FNYEAQ. CDR3 size: 15 residues. After removal of 4 bases from V and 3 bases from J, the junction contained 7 bases not matched to a gene.

This chain joins TRBV7-2 and TRBJ2-7; D is tentatively TRBD1 or TRBD2 (5 bases each). There are 15 residues in the CDR3. In germline, CDR1 is SGHTA, CDR2 FQGNSA. Trimming shortened V by 1 base and J by 2 bases, and 12 bases separated the two germline ends. Written as DNA, the CDR3 is TGTGCCAGCAGCTTAGGTCCGGGGCCACCCTACGAGCAGTACTTC. As protein: CASSLGPGPPYEQYF.

The gene calls are TRBV11-2 and TRBJ2-5, with D possibly TRBD2 on 6 matching bases. V was cut by 0 bases and J by 2 bases, with 16 bases left in between. The length of the CDR3 is 17 residues. Looked up from germline, CDR1 is SGHAT and CDR2 is FQNNGV. For the CDR3, the DNA is TGTGCCAGCAGCTTAGATCCGGACCCGGAGGGGCAAGAGACCCAGTACTTC. This codes for CASSLDPDPEGQETQYF.